The T cell receptor (beta chain) under discussion was sequenced for a study of blood T cell repertoires in COVID-19. Ten or more counts support this clone. The V gene's germline CDR1 is MDHEN and CDR2 SYDVKM. V gave up 6 bases and J gave up 2 bases; unmatched junction bases: 11. CDR3 length equals 18 residues. TCRdb keeps only in-frame clones here, not all; method: immunoSEQ multiplex PCR. The data hold about 200,000 clones, with around 92% observed a single time. This sequence joins TRBV28 and TRBJ2-6, with 9 positions matching TRBD1. The receptor comes from a woman between 18 and 30 years old who had recovered from COVID-19. The material sequenced was PBMCs or T cells enriched from blood (not recorded which). In DNA, the CDR3 is TGTGCCAGCAGCCCCCCGGGACAGGGTTCTGCTGGGGCCAACGTCCTGACTTTC. It specifies CASSPPGQGSAGANVLTF.